The rows below give T cell receptor beta chains drawn from one sample of a study of blood T cell repertoires in COVID-19. Measured with immunoSEQ multiplex PCR; TCRdb has only the in-frame clones, and not every one. The profile covers about 150,000 clones, with more than 80% appearing a single time and 15% taken by the ten largest. The sample consisted of peripheral blood. These receptors were obtained from a woman aged 40 to 50 with acute or convalescent COVID-19. CDR3s include the opening cysteine and the closing phenylalanine or tryptophan. The D gene is left open where the match is weak. Clone size is shown for a subset of rows, as once, few, many or a class of expanded clone.

-	TRBD1	TRBJ2-3	TRBV11-1	TGTGCCAGCAGCTCGAGGACAGGTCGGGGAGCAGATACGCAGTATTTT	CASSSRTGRGADTQYF
-	-	TRBJ2-2	TRBV12-3/TRBV12-4	TGTGCCAGCGGATGGGGGGGGCGGGAGCTGTTTTTT	CASGWGGRELFF
few	-	TRBJ2-7	TRBV3-1/TRBV3-2	TGTGCCAGCAGCCCGGGACTGGACTTCTCCTACGAGCAGTACTTC	CASSPGLDFSYEQYF
-	-	TRBJ1-2	TRBV29-1	TGCAGTGTGGGGGCTTCGGATGGCTACACCTTC	CSVGASDGYTF
-	TRBD1	TRBJ1-2	TRBV12-5	TGTGCTAGTGGTGCCCCGGACAGGGGGAATGATGGCTACACCTTC	CASGAPDRGNDGYTF
-	-	TRBJ1-5	TRBV24-1	TGTGCCACCAGATCCAAGGGGGTCGGGGATCAGCCCCAGCATTTT	CATRSKGVGDQPQHF
once	-	TRBJ1-6	TRBV29-1	TGCAGCGTTGAGGGGCCTCGGAATTCACCCCTCCACTTT	CSVEGPRNSPLHF
-	-	TRBJ2-7	TRBV12-3/TRBV12-4	TGTGCCAGCAGCTTCGGACAGTCCTACGAGCAGTACTTC	CASSFGQSYEQYF
-	TRBD2	TRBJ2-1	TRBV7-2	TGTGCCAGCAGCCTCAGGACTAGCGGGGGCGAGCAGTTCTTC	CASSLRTSGGEQFF
-	TRBD1	TRBJ2-7	TRBV30	TGTGCCTGGAGTGACGGGACAGGGCTGTACGAGCAGTACTTC	CAWSDGTGLYEQYF
-	-	TRBJ2-5	TRBV27	TGTGCCAGCAGTACAGGGTGGGAGACCCAGTACTTC	CASSTGWETQYF
-	TRBD1	TRBJ2-2	TRBV27	TGTGCCAGCAGTTACCGGGACAGGGGGTCCCGGGAGCTGTTTTTT	CASSYRDRGSRELFF
-	-	TRBJ2-2	TRBV7-7	TGTGCTAGCAGCTCGGGTTCCGGGGAGCTGTTTTTT	CASSSGSGELFF
-	TRBD1	TRBJ2-7	TRBV15	TGTGCCACCAGCAGAGGGACAGGGGGCACTCCCTACGAGCAGTACTTC	CATSRGTGGTPYEQYF
-	TRBD1	TRBJ2-3	TRBV5-1	TGCGCCAGCAGACCCACGGGACAGGGGGGCACAGATACGCAGTATTTT	CASRPTGQGGTDTQYF
-	-	TRBJ2-1	TRBV2	TGTGCCAGCCGGACTTATTTGGACCACAATGAGCAGTTCTTC	CASRTYLDHNEQFF
once	TRBD1	TRBJ2-6	TRBV7-2	TGTGCCAGCAGCTCCGGGACAGGACTCTCTGGGGCCAACGTCCTGACTTTC	CASSSGTGLSGANVLTF
-	TRBD1	TRBJ2-5	TRBV30	TGTGCCTGGAATCCGGGACAGGGGCGACAAGAGACCCAGTACTTC	CAWNPGQGRQETQYF
-	-	TRBJ2-1	TRBV5-6	TGTGCCAGCAGCTTGGTCGCACGTCGGAGCTCCTACAATGAGCAGTTCTTC	CASSLVARRSSYNEQFF
-	-	TRBJ2-3	TRBV27	TGTGCCAGCAGAAGACGGGAGCGGGCTGATACGCAGTATTTT	CASRRRERADTQYF
-	-	TRBJ2-7	TRBV10-3	TGTGCCACCGCAGCGGACAGTTACGAGCAGTACTTC	CATAADSYEQYF
-	-	TRBJ1-5	TRBV2	TGTGCCAGCAGTGAGGACCGGGGGGTTCAGCCCCAGCATTTT	CASSEDRGVQPQHF